A single sample is the source of the 23 T cell receptor beta chains below, sequenced in a study of blood T cells in healthy people across ages. Through a sample-barcoded 5' primer and a J-beta primer mix, a second PCR was run for roughly 6 to 12 cycles. Each CDR3 protein gets one entry after TCRdb re-called the 5' RACE reads with MiXCR. In the table there are about 570,000 distinct CDR3 sequences, about 29% of which are singletons. The same specimen was also included in a second study, on T cells of mothers and their children.

Sequenced input: blood. Source of these receptors: a boy aged 2 to 9 in good health.

The J gene is TRBJ2-3, the V gene TRBV6-6; D ambiguous. Trimming stripped 3 bases from V and 5 bases from J, with 12 bases between. This CDR3 comprises 14 residues. Germline lookup yields CDR1 MNHNY and CDR2 SVGAGI (reference sequence). CDR3 sequence: CASSYGRLKDTQYF. CDR3 in DNA: TGTGCCAGCAGTTATGGTAGGCTCAAAGATACGCAGTATTTT.

The count of this clonotype is one. The chain employs TRBV12-3 or TRBV12-4 and TRBJ2-5, with 9 bases lining up with TRBD1. Judging by the DNA end, TRBJ2-7 fits better; the J call may be wrong. This CDR3 contains 15 residues. CDR3 in amino acids: CASSSTRDRAYEQYF. In DNA, the CDR3 is TGTGCCAGCAGTTCCACCCGGGACAGGGCTTACGAGCAGTACTTC.

This clonotype was picked up a small number of times. The chain recombines TRBV29-1 with TRBJ2-1; TRBD1 matches at 10 bases. Matching the DNA end better, TRBJ2-7 makes the J call doubtful. This CDR3 comprises 14 residues. The germline V gene encodes CDR1 SQVTM and CDR2 ANQGSEA. CDR3 DNA sequence: TGCAGCGTTGAGATCCGGGACAGGGGCGGCGAGCAGTACTTC. This sequence encodes CSVEIRDRGGEQYF.

V gene TRBV2 combines with J gene TRBJ2-1; 8 bases map to TRBD1. The J call may be wrong; the DNA end is better matched by TRBJ2-7. Germline V lookup: CDR1 SNHLY, CDR2 FYNNEI. This CDR3 region has 14 residues. Here the CDR3 reads CASGDLDRAYEQYF. Written as DNA, the CDR3 is TGTGCCAGCGGGGACCTGGACAGGGCCTACGAGCAGTACTTC.

The chain employs TRBV10-3 and TRBJ2-7, with 10 bases aligning to TRBD2. This CDR3 spans 17 amino acids. V was clipped by 4 bases and J by 0 bases; unmatched bases: 9. Germline CDR1 and CDR2: ENHRY and SYGVKD. The CDR3 nucleotides are TGTGCCATCAGTGGGGTACTAGCGGGGTTTAGCTCCTACGAGCAGTACTTC. This codes for CAISGVLAGFSSYEQYF.

This clonotype has only a few counts. The chain joins TRBV7-9 to TRBJ2-5; tentative D call: TRBD1 (6 bases). The assigned J gene may be wrong: the sequence end matches TRBJ2-7 better. Germline V gene lookup returns CDR1 SEHNR and CDR2 FQNEAQ (reference sequence). This CDR3 region has 17 residues. The chain's CDR3 is CASSPRTGTPSPHEQYF. CDR3 sequence (DNA): TGTGCCAGCAGCCCCCGGACGGGGACACCTAGTCCCCACGAGCAGTACTTC.

The genes are TRBV6-4 and TRBJ2-7; D not resolved. Trimming pared 4 bases from V and 3 bases from J, leaving 10 bases between. The CDR3 covers 13 residues. Germline-derived CDR1 and CDR2 are MRHNA and SNTAGT. The CDR3 region has the DNA TGTGCCAGCAGTGTAGGACCGAACTACGAGCAGTACTTC. Residues: CASSVGPNYEQYF.

Regarding this clonotype: A read error may produce the germline difference seen at one junction end. The gene calls are TRBV7-6 and TRBJ2-3; D gene uncertain. From germline, CDR1 is SGHVS and CDR2 FNYEAQ. CDR3 size: 14 residues. The CDR3, as DNA: TGTGCCGGCAGCTTAGCTGAGACGGCAGATACGCAGTATTTT. It translates to CAGSLAETADTQYF.

The genes are TRBV12-3 or TRBV12-4 and TRBJ2-3, with D tentatively TRBD1 or TRBD2 (5 bases each). This CDR3 has 16 residues. Between the trimmed V and J ends, which lost 3 bases and 0 bases, there was a span of 13 bases. The DNA for the CDR3 is TGTGCCAGCAGTTTGGCGTCCGGGACGAGCACAGATACGCAGTATTTT. It specifies CASSLASGTSTDTQYF.

The V and J genes are TRBV7-8 and TRBJ2-3, with D perhaps given as TRBD1 or TRBD2 (5 bases each). This CDR3 has 13 amino acids. The germline gives CDR1 SGHVS, CDR2 FQNEAQ. Trimming pared 10 bases from V and 5 bases from J, leaving 16 bases between. The CDR3 DNA reads TGTGCCACTTGGGACGGGAACCGAGATACGCAGTATTTT. Amino acids: CATWDGNRDTQYF.

The chain couples TRBV6-2 or TRBV6-3 to TRBJ2-2, with a tentative D call TRBD1 (6 bases). CDR1 and CDR2 (germline): MNHEY, SVGEGT. Trimming stripped 7 bases from V and 4 bases from J, with 19 bases between. The CDR3 covers 16 residues. The CDR3 nucleotides read TGTGCCAGCATTACGGGTTCTCAGGGGAGCACCGGGGAGCTGTTTTTT. Translation gives CASITGSQGSTGELFF.

The chain has TRBV29-1 and TRBJ1-2; TRBD1 agrees at 11 bases. The CDR3 loop spans 12 amino acids. Germline CDR1 SQVTM, CDR2 ANQGSEA. With 5 bases clipped from V and 6 bases from J, the junction kept 2 bases outside the gene matches. In DNA, the CDR3 is TGCAGCGTTCTGGGACAGGGGGATGGCTACACCTTC. Protein: CSVLGQGDGYTF.

A few counts support this clonotype. The rearrangement uses TRBV7-2 and TRBJ2-5; 8 nucleotides match TRBD2. Germline V gene lookup returns CDR1 SGHTA and CDR2 FQGNSA. V shed 1 base, J shed 1 base, and the junction held 5 bases outside the gene matches. The CDR3 loop spans 16 amino acids. The CDR3: CASSLGPGGIQETQYF. The CDR3 coding sequence is TGTGCCAGCAGCTTAGGTCCGGGAGGGATCCAAGAGACCCAGTACTTC.

The chain joins TRBV29-1 to TRBJ1-5; D uncertain. V was trimmed by 4 bases and J by 3 bases, leaving 7 bases between them. Germline V lookup: CDR1 SQVTM, CDR2 ANQGSEA. This CDR3 has 12 amino acids. CDR3 sequence: CSVGAANQPQHF. CDR3 nucleotide sequence: TGCAGCGTTGGGGCTGCCAATCAGCCCCAGCATTTT. The full variable domain, with the rest looked up from reference TRBV29-1 and TRBJ1-5, is SAVISQKPSRDICQRGTSLTIQCQVDSQVTMMFWYRQQPGQSLTLIATANQGSEATYESGFVIDKFPISRPNLTFSTLTVSNMSPEDSSIYLCSVGAANQPQHFGDGTRLSIL.

This clonotype was seen more than once but under ten times. The chain links TRBV6-5 to TRBJ2-5; D gene ambiguous. The J call is in doubt because the DNA end fits TRBJ2-1 better. The CDR3 runs to 13 residues. Looked up from germline, CDR1 is MNHEY and CDR2 is SVGAGI. The CDR3 coding sequence is TGTGCCAGCAGACGGTCAATCGCTACTGAGCAGTTCTTC. The encoded protein is CASRRSIATEQFF.

This clonotype was counted between two and nine times. This sequence joins TRBV27 and TRBJ2-5; no clear D. The last part of the DNA fits TRBJ2-7 better; the J call may be wrong. There are 15 residues in the CDR3. CDR1 and CDR2 (germline): MNHEY, SMNVEV (reference sequence). DNA of the CDR3: TGTGCCAGCAGCCTCCGGCCCCGGACGGCATACGAGCAGTACTTC. Translation: CASSLRPRTAYEQYF.

V and J are TRBV9 and TRBJ2-5; the match to TRBD1 covers 8 bases. The end of the DNA fits TRBJ2-7 better, so the J call may be wrong. Germline V gene lookup returns CDR1 SGDLS and CDR2 YYNGEE. The CDR3 totals 15 residues. In nucleotides, the CDR3 is TGTGCCAGCAGCTTCTCCCCGGACAGGGAAGCCGAGCAGTACTTC. Translation: CASSFSPDREAEQYF.

This clonotype was counted between two and nine times. The chain has TRBV11-2 and TRBJ1-2, with a weak D call TRBD1 (6 bases). Between the trimmed V and J ends, which lost 0 bases and 6 bases, there was a span of 11 bases. From germline, CDR1 is SGHAT and CDR2 FQNNGV. CDR3 length: 14 amino acids. The CDR3 region has the DNA TGTGCCAGCAGCTTAGAGGCAGGGGTACATGGCTACACCTTC. This translates into CASSLEAGVHGYTF.

The chain combines TRBV5-6 with TRBJ2-3; 7 bases match TRBD2. V lost 1 base and J lost 5; bases outside the gene matches: 1. The CDR3 extends over 13 amino acids. CDR1 is SGHDT, CDR2 YYEEEE, per germline. The CDR3 DNA reads TGTGCCAGCAGCTTGATAGCGGGAGATACGCAGTATTTT. Protein product: CASSLIAGDTQYF.

The sample holds a few counts of this clonotype. The rearrangement links TRBV7-8 to TRBJ2-4; D is ambiguous. Per the germline V gene, CDR1 is SGHVS and CDR2 is FQNEAQ. V was pared by 6 bases and J by 0 bases, with 24 bases between. The CDR3 has 19 amino acids. CDR3 sequence (DNA): TGTGCCAGCAGTCCCAGTTCTACCCTGAGTGCTCTAGCCAAAAACATTCAGTACTTC. The encoded protein is CASSPSSTLSALAKNIQYF.

The chain recombines TRBV25-1 with TRBJ2-7; D is unresolved. The CDR3 extends over 11 amino acids. V lost 3 bases and J lost 3, with 3 bases in between. Germline CDR1 MGHDK, CDR2 SYGVNS. In DNA, the CDR3 is TGTGCCAGCAGTGACGGCTACGAGCAGTACTTC. This gives the protein CASSDGYEQYF.

This clonotype has a handful of counts. The chain combines TRBV9 with TRBJ2-1, with 8 nucleotides matching TRBD2. Germline assignment: CDR1 SGDLS and CDR2 YYNGEE. Trimming removed 4 bases from V and 4 bases from J; junction bases left unmatched: 10. This CDR3 has 16 amino acids. The CDR3 DNA follows: TGTGCCAGCAGCTCCCGGGGGGGGGCCGTATACAATGAGCAGTTCTTC. This gives the protein CASSSRGGAVYNEQFF.

This clonotype was found a few times. The chain recombines TRBV24-1 with TRBJ1-1; D unclear. V lost 3 bases, J lost 4 bases, and 8 bases lay in between. CDR3 length equals 13 residues. Germline values: CDR1 KGHDR, CDR2 SFDVKD. CDR3 region: CATSDLQGTEAFF. CDR3 DNA sequence: TGTGCCACCAGTGATCTCCAAGGCACTGAAGCTTTCTTT.